These T cell receptor beta chains were read from a single sample in a study of shared clonotypes between healthy human individuals. Profiling relied on immunoSEQ multiplex PCR, and the TCRdb table lists in-frame clones only, not all of them. The sample consists of roughly 2 million clones, just under 95% of them appearing once. The sequencing sample was made of naive CD8+ T cells sorted from blood. The origin of the receptors is a man younger than 30 in good health. The CDR3 runs from the conserved cysteine through the conserved F or W. The D gene is left open where the match is weak. Clone size, where shown, is once, few, many, or a class for clones that have expanded.

.,.,TRBJ1-2,TRBV7-2,14,TGTGCCAGCAGCCCCCACCCGAAGGCGGATGGCTACACCTTC,CASSPHPKADGYTF
.,.,TRBJ1-1,TRBV15,15,TGTGCCACCAGCAGAGGCCCTTCCCCGAACACTGAAGCTTTCTTT,CATSRGPSPNTEAFF
.,few,TRBJ1-5,TRBV10-3,14,TGTGCCATCAGTGATGGGGGACCCTATCAGCCCCAGCATTTT,CAISDGGPYQPQHF
.,.,TRBJ2-1,TRBV5-1,15,TGCGCCAGCAGCTTGACGGGGAGCTCCTACAATGAGCAGTTCTTC,CASSLTGSSYNEQFF
.,once,TRBJ1-4,TRBV27,13,TGTGCCAGCAGACTCTCGGGTAATGAAAAACTGTTTTTT,CASRLSGNEKLFF
TRBD1,.,TRBJ1-5,TRBV30,13,TGTGCCTGGAGTGACCAACAGGGGCAGCCCCAGCATTTT,CAWSDQQGQPQHF
.,.,TRBJ2-2,TRBV4-3,15,TGCGCCAGCAGCCAAGGTTTATCGAACACCGGGGAGCTGTTTTTT,CASSQGLSNTGELFF
.,.,TRBJ2-7,TRBV30,11,TGTGCCTGGAGTGTATTGGGAGAGCAGTACTTC,CAWSVLGEQYF
TRBD1,.,TRBJ2-5,TRBV5-4,15,TGTGCCAGCAGCTCCTCAGGGGGACAGGGGGAGACCCAGTACTTC,CASSSSGGQGETQYF
TRBD1,once,TRBJ1-2,TRBV7-9,14,TGTGCCAGCAGCCAAGGGACAGACAGCTATGGCTACACCTTC,CASSQGTDSYGYTF
.,.,TRBJ1-4,TRBV19,15,TGTGCCAGTAGTATAGATGCAGAGACTCATGAAAAACTGTTTTTT,CASSIDAETHEKLFF
TRBD1,.,TRBJ1-6,TRBV7-9,19,TGTGCCAGCAGCCAAACTACGGGACAGGGTCCAAAGGCAAATTCACCCCTCCACTTT,CASSQTTGQGPKANSPLHF
TRBD1,.,TRBJ1-1,TRBV5-1,14,TGCGCCAGCATGGCCAGGGGGTCGAACACTGAAGCTTTCTTT,CASMARGSNTEAFF
.,.,TRBJ1-1,TRBV28,12,TGTGCCAGCAGTCCGCAGAACACTGAAGCTTTCTTT,CASSPQNTEAFF
TRBD2,.,TRBJ2-5,TRBV4-1,16,TGCGCCAGCAGCCATCTAGCGGGGGGCCTCCAAGAGACCCAGTACTTC,CASSHLAGGLQETQYF
TRBD2,once,TRBJ2-1,TRBV7-9,15,TGTGCCAGCAGCCGCAGCGGGAGCTCCTACAATGAGCAGTTCTTC,CASSRSGSSYNEQFF
.,.,TRBJ2-7,TRBV5-4,15,TGTGCCAGCAGCTTGTCCGGGACACCCTCCTACGAGCAGTACTTC,CASSLSGTPSYEQYF
.,.,TRBJ2-7,TRBV6-1,14,TGTGCCAGCAGTCCCCGGGGTACAGGCTACGAGCAGTACTTC,CASSPRGTGYEQYF
TRBD1,once,TRBJ2-3,TRBV9,17,TGTGCCAGCAGCGAATCTCTACAGGGGTTTAGCACAGATACGCAGTATTTT,CASSESLQGFSTDTQYF
.,.,TRBJ2-7,TRBV5-6,15,TGTGCCAGCAGCTTGGCCATCGCGGCACACTACGAGCAGTACTTC,CASSLAIAAHYEQYF
.,.,TRBJ2-3,TRBV28,17,TGTGCCAGCAGCACCCTTTGGGAGACAGACAGCACAGATACGCAGTATTTT,CASSTLWETDSTDTQYF
.,once,TRBJ1-1,TRBV10-1,13,TGCGCCAGCAGTGGCGGCACCTACACTGAAGCTTTCTTT,CASSGGTYTEAFF
TRBD2,.,TRBJ2-5,TRBV7-6,15,TGTGCCAGCAGCCCGGAGGGACTAGTTTCAGAGACCCAGTACTTC,CASSPEGLVSETQYF
.,.,TRBJ2-7,TRBV4-3,17,TGCGCCAGCAGCCCCTCCAGTTGGGGGAGCCAGCCCTACGAGCAGTACTTC,CASSPSSWGSQPYEQYF
TRBD1,.,TRBJ1-1,TRBV5-6,13,TGTGCCAGCAGGCAACAGGGGGCTCCTGAAGCTTTCTTT,CASRQQGAPEAFF
.,.,TRBJ2-7,TRBV11-2,13,TGTGCCAGCAGCTTAAGGACATCCTACGAGCAGTACTTC,CASSLRTSYEQYF
.,.,TRBJ2-5,TRBV27,15,TGTGCCAGCAGTGTCTATTGGGATATCGGGGAGACCCAGTACTTC,CASSVYWDIGETQYF
.,.,TRBJ2-1,TRBV7-9,14,TGTGCCAGCCTCGACGGGGGCAGTAGCAATGAGCAGTTCTTC,CASLDGGSSNEQFF
.,.,TRBJ2-5,TRBV6-5,14,TGTGCCAGCAGTTCCGACGGTAACCTAGAGACCCAGTACTTC,CASSSDGNLETQYF
.,.,TRBJ1-5,TRBV4-1,14,TGCGCCAGCAGCCCGGACACAAACAATCAGCCCCAGCATTTT,CASSPDTNNQPQHF
TRBD2,.,TRBJ2-5,TRBV4-2,17,TGTGCCAGCAGCCAAGATCGCTCTAGCGGGAGGGGGGAGACCCAGTACTTC,CASSQDRSSGRGETQYF
TRBD2,.,TRBJ2-1,TRBV27,18,TGTGCCAGCGCGACTAGCGGGGGGGCCGGGAGCTCCTACAATGAGCAGTTCTTC,CASATSGGAGSSYNEQFF
.,.,TRBJ1-6,TRBV4-3,13,TGCGCCAGCAGCCCCGGGTCGAATTCACCCCTCCACTTT,CASSPGSNSPLHF
TRBD1,.,TRBJ2-7,TRBV28,12,TGTGCCACCTGGGACAGGGGCTACGAGCAGTACTTC,CATWDRGYEQYF
.,once,TRBJ2-7,TRBV6-5,12,TGTGCCAGCAGTTTGGGGACGGGGGAGCAGTACTTC,CASSLGTGEQYF
.,.,TRBJ2-5,TRBV27,15,TGTGCCAGCAGTTTACAGCCAGGGTTCCCAGAGACCCAGTACTTC,CASSLQPGFPETQYF
.,.,TRBJ1-2,TRBV7-9,14,TGTGCCAGCAGCTTAGCTCCTAGCGGGTATGGCTACACCTTC,CASSLAPSGYGYTF
.,.,TRBJ2-7,TRBV2,13,TGTGCCAGCAGTGACCAGCTAAGCTACGAGCAGTACTTC,CASSDQLSYEQYF
TRBD1,.,TRBJ1-4,TRBV4-3,16,TGCGCCAGCAGCCAAGACACGACAGGGGGTGGGGAAAAACTGTTTTTT,CASSQDTTGGGEKLFF
.,.,TRBJ2-1,TRBV30,15,TGTGCCTGGGTGGACCTTTCTAGCTCCTACAATGAGCAGTTCTTC,CAWVDLSSSYNEQFF
TRBD2,.,TRBJ2-2,TRBV7-9,16,TGTGCCAGCACCCGTACTAGCGGAGGGAACACCGGGGAGCTGTTTTTT,CASTRTSGGNTGELFF
.,.,TRBJ2-1,TRBV7-9,14,TGTGCCAGCAGCTGGGGACTGACGGACGGTGAGCAGTTCTTC,CASSWGLTDGEQFF
.,.,TRBJ1-5,TRBV2,14,TGTGCCAGCAGTGTAATCGACAGCAACCAGCCCCAGCATTTT,CASSVIDSNQPQHF
.,.,TRBJ2-7,TRBV10-3,15,TGTGCCATCAGTGAGACAGGACATGGTACCTACGAGCAGTACTTC,CAISETGHGTYEQYF
TRBD2,.,TRBJ2-7,TRBV27,14,TGTGCCAGCAGTTTGCTAGCGGGAACCTACGAGCAGTACTTC,CASSLLAGTYEQYF
TRBD1,.,TRBJ1-6,TRBV7-9,13,TGTGCCAGCAGCCCGGGACAGGGGTTACCCCTCCACTTT,CASSPGQGLPLHF
.,.,TRBJ2-7,TRBV4-1,14,TGCGCCAGCAGCCAATTGCTCGTGTCGCGGGAGCAGTACTTC,CASSQLLVSREQYF
.,.,TRBJ2-7,TRBV7-2,14,TGTGCCAGCAGCCGCCCAGGGACTCTCTACGAGCAGTACTTC,CASSRPGTLYEQYF
.,.,TRBJ1-1,TRBV2,17,TGTGCCAGCAGTGAAGTCAGGGGACACCACCTGAACACTGAAGCTTTCTTT,CASSEVRGHHLNTEAFF
.,.,TRBJ2-5,TRBV25-1,15,TGTGCCAGCAGTGAATACGTGGGACCCCAAGAGACCCAGTACTTC,CASSEYVGPQETQYF
TRBD1,.,TRBJ1-1,TRBV10-2,13,TGCGCCAGCAGTGGTGACAGGGGCTCTGAAGCTTTCTTT,CASSGDRGSEAFF
.,.,TRBJ1-4,TRBV30,11,TGTGCCTGGGAGGCCAATGAAAAACTGTTTTTT,CAWEANEKLFF